One sample yielded the 15 T cell receptor beta chains listed below, sequenced in a study of T cell clonality in common variable immunodeficiency. Study-wide findings and caveats: Reportedly, TCR beta sequences from common variable immunodeficiency showed fewer deletions and N-nucleotide insertions.

For these TCRs, the target antigens are not known. This table comes from immunoSEQ multiplex PCR, and its TCRdb copy is limited to in-frame clones, with some not included. This repertoire lists roughly 30,000 clones without singletons; less than 30% sits in the top ten. What was sequenced was peripheral blood mononuclear cells. Source of these receptors: a human donor with common variable immunodeficiency.

The sequenced CDR3 bases are TGTGCCAGCAGTGGACAACCAGGGTCAGATACG. Its translation: CASSGQPGSDT. In full, the CDR3 reads CASSGQPGSDTQYF. The J gene is TRBJ2-3, the V gene TRBV6-1; tentative D call: TRBD1 (5 bases). The CDR3 end lies 3 residues beyond the end of the read and is filled in from the germline J gene. V lost 4 bases and J 4 bases, leaving 12 bases between the germline ends. CDR3 length equals 14 residues. CDR1 is MNHNS, CDR2 SASEGT, per germline.

A note on this clone: The observed sequence ends 3 residues before the CDR3 terminus, with the missing tail filled in from the germline J gene. The chain employs TRBV7-9 and TRBJ1-4; tentative D call: TRBD1 (6 bases). Trimming removed 5 bases from V and 8 bases from J, with 15 bases in between. The CDR3 is 14 residues long. CDR1 and CDR2 (germline): SEHNR, FQNEAQ (reference sequence). The sequenced part of the CDR3 DNA is TGTGCCAGCAGCCACAGGGACAAGGAAGAAAAA. Protein: CASSHRDKEEK. The whole CDR3 is CASSHRDKEEKLFF.

About this clone itself: The read comes to an end 3 residues before the CDR3 does, leaving the germline J gene to fill in the end. V is TRBV7-9 and J is TRBJ2-7; 9 bases agree with TRBD1. The CDR3 has 15 amino acids. Per germline, CDR1 SEHNR and CDR2 FQNEAQ (reference sequence). The V and J ends lost 4 bases and 5 bases, in that order; junction bases with no gene match: 9. CDR3 amino acids: CASSYTGTGNHEQYF. The sequenced part of the CDR3 DNA is TGTGCCAGCAGCTATACCGGGACAGGGAACCACGAG. Using reference TRBV7-9 and TRBJ2-7 for the parts outside the CDR3, the full variable domain is DTGVSQNPRHKITKRGQNVTFRCDPISEHNRLYWYRQTLGQGPEFLTYFQNEAQLEKSRLLSDRFSAERPKGSFSTLEIQRTEQGDSAMYLCASSYTGTGNHEQYFGPGTRLTVT.

This clone appeared a few times. The CDR3 end falls 3 residues outside the read, so it is completed with the germline J gene. The chain uses TRBV7-2 and TRBJ2-5; 9 nucleotides align to TRBD1. The CDR3 has 17 amino acids. J was trimmed by 4 bases and V by 0 bases; bases with no gene match: 9. Germline CDR1 and CDR2: SGHTA and FQGNSA. The part of the CDR3 DNA that was read is TGTGCCAGCAGCTTAGCTGCCGGGACAGGGACGGGAGAGACC. The encoded protein is CASSLAAGTGTGET. The whole CDR3 is CASSLAAGTGTGETQYF. Supplemented by reference TRBV7-2 and TRBJ2-5, the full variable domain reads GAGVSQSPSNKVTEKGKDVELRCDPISGHTALYWYRQSLGQGLEFLIYFQGNSAPDKSGLPSDRFSAERTGGSVSTLTIQRTQQEDSAVYLCASSLAAGTGTGETQYFGPGTRLLVL.

This clone was seen at least ten times. The read is 3 residues too short to cover the CDR3 end, so that end is filled in from the germline J gene. The rearrangement uses TRBV7-2 and TRBJ2-2, with D possibly TRBD1 on 6 matching bases. From germline, CDR1 is SGHTA and CDR2 FQGNSA. This CDR3 spans 14 amino acids. Trimming removed 6 bases at V and 6 bases at J, with 14 bases between. CDR3 DNA, as far as it was read: TGTGCCAGCAGTACAAACAGGGTGGCCGGGGAG. Translation: CASSTNRVAGE. The CDR3 in full is CASSTNRVAGELFF.

Ten or more counts support this clone. The read ends 3 residues before the CDR3 terminus; that terminus is restored from the germline J gene. This sequence joins TRBV30 and TRBJ1-1, with D possibly TRBD1 on 6 matching bases. Germline V gene sequence: CDR1 GTSNPN, CDR2 SVGIG (reference sequence). The germline V and J ends were trimmed by 0 bases and 4 bases, with 9 bases remaining between them. The CDR3 totals 13 residues. The CDR3 sequence: CAWSVIGGTEAFF. The CDR3 DNA, read in part, is TGTGCCTGGAGTGTAATAGGGGGCACTGAA.

Remarks on this clone: The read terminates 3 residues ahead of where the CDR3 ends, so the germline J gene completes it. The chain couples TRBV2 to TRBJ1-2, with 8 bases lining up with TRBD1. Per germline, CDR1 SNHLY and CDR2 FYNNEI. V lost 5 bases, J lost 4 bases, and 9 bases stayed unmatched. This CDR3 has 15 amino acids. CDR3 bases read: TGTGCCAGCAGTTTAAATCAGGGGGCCTTCTATGGC. Amino acids: CASSLNQGAFYG. The whole CDR3 sequence reads CASSLNQGAFYGYTF.

On this clone itself: The CDR3 goes on 3 residues after the read ends, and that part is filled in from the germline J gene. V usage is TRBV6-2 or TRBV6-3 and J usage is TRBJ2-5, with 8 positions matching TRBD2. V lost 6 bases, J lost 5 bases, and 11 bases stayed unmatched. The CDR3 runs to 15 residues. Germline V CDR1 and CDR2: MNHEY, SVGEGT. The CDR3: CASSTLADPRETQYF. The part of the CDR3 DNA that was read is TGTGCCAGCAGCACACTAGCGGACCCCCGTGAGACC.

Worth noting for this clone: The CDR3 is cut off 3 residues early in the read; its end comes from the germline J gene. The V gene is TRBV7-2, the J gene TRBJ2-3, with D maybe TRBD1 (6 bases). Germline values: CDR1 SGHTA, CDR2 FQGNSA. This CDR3 comprises 14 residues. Trimming cost V 4 bases and J 7 bases, with 15 bases left between them. CDR3 bases read: TGTGCCAGCAGCTCGTCCCGGGACATATATACG. Its translation: CASSSSRDIYT. The whole CDR3 reads CASSSSRDIYTQYF.

This clone was detected ten times or more. The CDR3 end falls 3 residues outside the read, so it is completed with the germline J gene. This chain connects TRBV18 to TRBJ2-3; 9 bases are a match to TRBD1. CDR3 length: 15 amino acids. V gave up 3 bases and J gave up 4 bases; unmatched junction bases: 5. Germline CDR1 reads KGHSH; CDR2 reads LQKENI. This CDR3 is CASSPVQGAADTQYF. The CDR3 DNA, read in part, is TGTGCCAGCTCACCGGTACAGGGGGCAGCAGATACG. The full variable domain, its missing parts supplied by reference TRBV18 and TRBJ2-3, is NAGVMQNPRHLVRRRGQEARLRCSPMKGHSHVYWYRQLPEEGLKFMVYLQKENIIDESGMPKERFSAEFPKEGPSILRIQQVVRGDSAAYFCASSPVQGAADTQYFGPGTRLTVL.

This clone was seen at least ten times. The CDR3 loop is CSVRGNNYNEQFF. CDR3 DNA (partial): TGCAGCGTTCGCGGGAACAACTACAATGAG. The rearrangement joins TRBV29-1 to TRBJ2-1, with D possibly being TRBD2 (6 bases). The CDR3 goes on 3 residues after the read ends, and that part is filled in from the germline J gene. The CDR3 length is 13 residues. Germline V gives CDR1 SQVTM, CDR2 ANQGSEA. Trimming cost V 5 bases and J 3 bases, with 11 bases left between them.

This clone was picked up a small number of times. The read is 3 residues too short to cover the CDR3 end, so that end is filled in from the germline J gene. The chain employs TRBV7-6 and TRBJ2-3; weak D call: TRBD1 (5 bases). This CDR3 has 14 residues. The V and J ends lost 2 bases and 5 bases respectively, with 11 bases between them. CDR1 is SGHVS and CDR2 is FNYEAQ in the germline V gene. This CDR3 is CASSLQGGGDTQYF. The sequenced part of the CDR3 DNA is TGTGCCAGCAGCTTACAGGGCGGCGGAGATACG.

This clone came up a few times. The sequence runs out 3 residues before the end of the CDR3; the remainder is reconstructed from the germline J gene. The chain links TRBV19 to TRBJ2-2, with no clear D. Germline V lookup: CDR1 LNHDA, CDR2 SQIVND (reference sequence). V was pared by 3 bases and J by 5 bases, with 7 bases between. This CDR3 spans 13 amino acids. CDR3 DNA, as far as it was read: TGTGCCAGTAGTATCCTACAGACCGGGGAG. Translation: CASSILQTGE. The complete CDR3 protein is CASSILQTGELFF.

On this clone: The read finishes 3 residues shy of the CDR3 end, and the germline J gene is used to complete it. The chain has TRBV2 and TRBJ2-7, with a possible D match to TRBD2 (6 bases). There are 13 residues in the CDR3. The V end lost 6 bases, the J end lost 5 bases, and 14 bases lay between the germline ends. Germline V gene sequence: CDR1 SNHLY, CDR2 FYNNEI. The part of the CDR3 DNA that was read is TGTGCCAGCAGCCGACTAGAAATCGACGAG. Protein sequence: CASSRLEIDE. In full, the CDR3 is CASSRLEIDEQYF.

In this sample, this clone turned up a few times. The read ends 3 residues before the CDR3 terminus; that terminus is restored from the germline J gene. The J gene is TRBJ1-1, the V gene TRBV6-2 or TRBV6-3; 8 positions agree with TRBD1. The CDR3 is 14 residues long. Germline V gene lookup returns CDR1 MNHEY and CDR2 SVGEGT. V shed 4 bases, J shed 7 bases, and the junction held 8 bases outside the gene matches. The sequenced part of the CDR3 DNA is TGTGCCAGCAGTTGGACAGGGCCTTCGGGTGAA. Protein sequence: CASSWTGPSGE. The CDR3 in full is CASSWTGPSGEAFF.